This T cell receptor (beta chain) was documented in a study of T cell changes during pregnancy in multiple sclerosis (dated 2019 in TCRdb). In the study overall: The study looked at changes in the T cell repertoire across pregnancy in women with multiple sclerosis.

This clone has just a few counts. Its antigen has not been determined. No much larger clone exists at a distance of one base, and base qualities are not known. Libraries came from the immunoSEQ multiplex PCR assay. TCRdb carries this immuneACCESS record with in-frame sequences only. Its versions omit some clonotypes, under half of them owing to an unresolved V gene in the studies checked, with the rest unexplained. The sample table contains approximately 40,000 clones; only one count was recorded for around 90% of them. Just over 0.55% of the sample is taken by the ten largest. V trim: 1 base; J trim: 2 bases; unmatched bases: 2. For CDR1 and CDR2, the germline V gene lists MGHRA and YSYEKL. The CDR3 contains 15 residues, cysteine and phenylalanine counted. Only CDR3 DNA is held: 45 bases, read in frame from base 1.

The sequenced sample was CD4+ T cells from peripheral blood mononuclear cells, obtained in the first trimester of pregnancy. This clonotype was obtained from a female donor with multiple sclerosis, enrolled in a pregnancy study. The V gene is TRBV4-1 and the J gene is TRBJ1-5; TRBD1 aligns with 7 central bases. The nucleotide sequence reads as follows: TGCGCCAGCAGCCAAGGGCAGGGGGGCAATCAGCCCCAGCATTTT. Its amino acids are CASSQGQGGNQPQHF.